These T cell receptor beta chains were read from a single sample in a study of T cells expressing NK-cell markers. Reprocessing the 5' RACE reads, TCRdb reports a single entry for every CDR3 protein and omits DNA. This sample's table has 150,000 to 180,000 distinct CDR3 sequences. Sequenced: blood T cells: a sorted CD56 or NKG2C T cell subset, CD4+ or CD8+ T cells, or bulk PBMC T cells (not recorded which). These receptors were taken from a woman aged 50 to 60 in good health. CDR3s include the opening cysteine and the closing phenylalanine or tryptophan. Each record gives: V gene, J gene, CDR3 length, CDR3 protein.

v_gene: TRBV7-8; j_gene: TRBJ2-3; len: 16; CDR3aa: CASSFQREGRTDTQYF
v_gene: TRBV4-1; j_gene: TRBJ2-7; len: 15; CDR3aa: CASSQGAGFSYEQYF
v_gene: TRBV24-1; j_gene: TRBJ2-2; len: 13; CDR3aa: CATSDLKAGELFF
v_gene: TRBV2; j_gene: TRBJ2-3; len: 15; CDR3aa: CASMRREGVTDTQYF
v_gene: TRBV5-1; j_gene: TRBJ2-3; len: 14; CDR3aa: CASSLLTVTDTQYF
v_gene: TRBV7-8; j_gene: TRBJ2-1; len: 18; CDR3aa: CASSPPGPGLARGNEQFF
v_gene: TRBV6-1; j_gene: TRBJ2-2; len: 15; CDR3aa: CASSAGSGEVGELFF
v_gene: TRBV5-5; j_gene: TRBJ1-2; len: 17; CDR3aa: CASSSRTESPFLYGYTF
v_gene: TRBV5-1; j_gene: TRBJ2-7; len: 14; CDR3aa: CASSTGTTLYEQYF
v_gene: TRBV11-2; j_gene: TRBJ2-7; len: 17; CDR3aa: CASSLEAMKRTPYEQYF
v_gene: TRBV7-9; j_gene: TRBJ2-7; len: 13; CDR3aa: CASSLGGTSEKYF
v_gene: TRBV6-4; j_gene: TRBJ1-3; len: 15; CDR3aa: CASSEAIRTGNTIYF
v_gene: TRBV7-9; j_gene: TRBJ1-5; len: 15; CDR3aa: CASSDSMHGNQPQHF
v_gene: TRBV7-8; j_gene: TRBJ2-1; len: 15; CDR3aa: CASRLTSGKNNEQFF
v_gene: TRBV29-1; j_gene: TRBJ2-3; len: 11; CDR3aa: CSAVGTDTQYF
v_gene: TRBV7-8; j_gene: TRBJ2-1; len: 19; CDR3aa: CASSSRSWTGGSSYNEQFF
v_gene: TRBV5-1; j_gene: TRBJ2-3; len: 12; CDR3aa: CASRGSADTQYF